These 9 T cell receptor beta chains share one sample of origin, sequenced in a study of Ad26.COV2.S vaccination and SARS-CoV-2 variants. Clones were read by immunoSEQ multiplex PCR, and TCRdb kept only the in-frame ones, dropping some. The sample has roughly 390,000 clones, approximately 86% seen once. Indicated treatment: over 15 received Ad26.COV2.S at low or high dose, single or two shots; 5 received placebo; per-sample allocation not given. After the first vaccine or placebo injection, samples were drawn on day 63. This material consisted of peripheral blood, taken in a trial of Ad26.COV2.S vaccine versus placebo. These receptors originate from a person between 18 and 60 years old who received the Ad26.COV2.S COVID-19 vaccine or a placebo.

The chain recombines TRBV7-2 with TRBJ2-1; 8 positions match TRBD1. The junction had 12 bases not matched to a gene; V was cut back by 4 bases and J by 1 base. The V gene's germline CDR1 is SGHTA and CDR2 FQGNSA. This CDR3 contains 18 residues. CDR3 region: CASSSRYSTGVSYNEQFF. The CDR3 DNA is TGTGCCAGCAGCTCGAGATACTCGACAGGGGTTTCCTACAATGAGCAGTTCTTC.

V and J are TRBV2 and TRBJ2-7; 13 bases agree with TRBD2. Looked up from germline, CDR1 is SNHLY and CDR2 is FYNNEI. This CDR3 has 14 amino acids. The V segment lost 4 bases and the J segment 3 bases; nucleotides outside the gene matches: 0. The CDR3 is CASSGLAGGYEQYF. CDR3 DNA sequence: TGTGCCAGCAGTGGACTAGCGGGGGGCTACGAGCAGTACTTC.

The chain combines TRBV11-1 with TRBJ2-1, with 8 bases that match TRBD2. CDR1 and CDR2 from the germline V gene are SGHAT and FQDESV (reference sequence). The CDR3 has 14 amino acids. J lost 10 bases, V lost 5 bases, and 10 bases had no gene match. CDR3: CASSRTSFAGEQFF. The CDR3 DNA reads as TGTGCCAGCAGCAGGACTAGCTTTGCAGGCGAGCAGTTCTTC. Supplemented by reference TRBV11-1 and TRBJ2-1, the full variable domain reads EAEVAQSPRYKITEKSQAVAFWCDPISGHATLYWYRQILGQGPELLVQFQDESVVDDSQLPKDRFSAERLKGVDSTLKIQPAELGDSAMYLCASSRTSFAGEQFFGPGTRLTVL.

This clone was seen a single time. The V and J genes are TRBV11-2 and TRBJ1-1; perhaps TRBD1 as D (6 bases). This CDR3 has 15 residues. V was pared by 3 bases and J by 2 bases, with 13 bases between. Per the germline V gene, CDR1 is SGHAT and CDR2 is FQNNGV. This chain's CDR3 is CASSFHQGRNTEAFF. For the CDR3, the DNA is TGTGCCAGCAGCTTCCATCAGGGGAGAAACACTGAAGCTTTCTTT.

V is TRBV6-6 and J is TRBJ2-7; TRBD1 matches 7 bases. Germline V gives CDR1 MNHNY, CDR2 SVGAGI (reference sequence). CDR3 length: 19 amino acids. With 5 bases clipped from V and 0 bases from J, the junction kept 19 bases outside the gene matches. CDR3 sequence reads: CASSPTLSEQGPLSYEQYF. The CDR3 DNA is TGTGCCAGCAGTCCGACACTCTCAGAACAGGGGCCCCTCTCCTACGAGCAGTACTTC.

The V gene is TRBV4-1, the J gene TRBJ1-5; tentatively, D is TRBD1 (5 bases). Germline V gene data show CDR1 as MGHRA and CDR2 as YSYEKL. Trimming stripped 0 bases from V and 3 bases from J, with 15 bases between. The CDR3 has 17 residues. CDR3 sequence: CASSQESSGAPNQPQHF. In nucleotides, the CDR3 is TGCGCCAGCAGCCAAGAGTCATCCGGGGCGCCCAATCAGCCCCAGCATTTT.

Comments on this clone: The sample carries other DNA sequences with the same CDR3. This chain links TRBV11-2 with TRBJ1-1, with D unresolved. With 2 bases removed from V and 4 bases from J, the gap between germline ends came to 5 bases. This CDR3 comprises 12 residues. Germline lookup yields CDR1 SGHAT and CDR2 FQNNGV. Here the CDR3 reads CASSLLGTEAFF. CDR3 bases: TGTGCCAGCAGCTTATTGGGCACTGAAGCTTTCTTT.

The chain's CDR3 is CASGRTVLTYEQYF. The CDR3 DNA sequence: TGTGCCAGCGGCCGGACAGTCCTTACCTACGAGCAGTACTTC. The V call is TRBV6-5, the J call TRBJ2-7, with a tentative D call TRBD1 (6 bases). V was pared by 8 bases and J by 2 bases, with 16 bases between. CDR3 length: 14 residues. Germline CDR1 MNHEY, CDR2 SVGAGI.

V usage is TRBV7-8 and J usage is TRBJ2-1, with 11 bases matching TRBD2. CDR1 and CDR2 from the germline V gene are SGHVS and FQNEAQ. The CDR3 loop spans 15 amino acids. J gave up 7 bases and V 0 bases, and 2 bases lay outside the gene matches. The CDR3 DNA follows: TGTGCCAGCAGCTTAGCACTAGCGGGGGCGAATGAGCAGTTCTTC. Encoded protein: CASSLALAGANEQFF.